A single sample gave rise to the 21 T cell receptor beta chains below, sequenced in a study of vaccination and CD4 T cells after COVID-19. Regarding treatment: approximately nine-day PBMC culture with coronavirus spike peptide pools or control peptides (ViraFEST assay). Researchers collected the unexposed donor's CD4+ T cells before the COVID-19 pandemic (2011-2018). For these receptors, no antigen is known. Cultured CD4+ T cell DNA was sequenced using the Oncomine TCR Beta short-read assay. TCRdb passed the PCR reads through MiXCR, listing each CDR3 protein once. The table lists approximately 4,000 distinct CDR3 sequences, roughly 70% of them singletons. The sample was CD4+ T cells from blood, cultured in vitro. The receptor set was obtained from a human donor in good health.

This chain connects TRBV7-6 to TRBJ2-7; the match to TRBD2 covers 7 bases. The CDR3 contains 13 residues. Germline assignment: CDR1 SGHVS and CDR2 FNYEAQ. V lost 0 bases, J lost 9 bases, and 5 bases stayed unmatched. CDR3 sequence (DNA): TGTGCCAGCAGCTTAGCGGGACTAAATGGGCAGTACTTC. This translates into CASSLAGLNGQYF.

This clonotype was observed a handful of times. The chain employs TRBV20-1 and TRBJ1-5; 7 bases are shared with TRBD1. The CDR3 spans 17 residues. Germline V gene lookup returns CDR1 DFQATT and CDR2 SNEGSKA (reference sequence). With 0 bases clipped from V and 6 bases from J, the junction kept 14 bases outside the gene matches. The CDR3 protein is CSARDGTVGPGFQPQHF. The CDR3 bases are TGCAGTGCTAGAGATGGGACAGTGGGCCCGGGGTTTCAGCCCCAGCATTTT.

V and J are TRBV6-5 and TRBJ1-2; 9 bases are a match to TRBD1. CDR1 and CDR2 (germline): MNHEY, SVGAGI. The CDR3 covers 14 residues. With V trimmed by 2 bases and J by 5 bases, 3 bases remained unmatched. The CDR3 bases are TGTGCCAGCAGTTACACAGGGGGCCGATATGGCTACACCTTC. Translating it yields CASSYTGGRYGYTF.

The chain links TRBV19 to TRBJ1-2; unclear D gene. CDR1 and CDR2 (germline): LNHDA, SQIVND (reference sequence). V shed 10 bases and J shed 7 bases, with 13 bases lying between them. The CDR3 is 11 residues long. CDR3 in amino acids: CATSTFPGYTF. CDR3 nucleotide sequence: TGTGCCACCTCAACTTTCCCTGGCTACACCTTC.

This chain links TRBV12-3 or TRBV12-4 with TRBJ2-7; 10 bases line up with TRBD1. Trimming cost V 5 bases and J 2 bases; bases outside gene matches: 6. The CDR3 consists of 15 residues. The chain's CDR3 is CASSLRDRGTYEQYF. The CDR3 DNA is TGTGCCAGCAGTCTCCGGGACAGGGGTACCTACGAGCAGTACTTC.

This chain joins TRBV27 and TRBJ1-2; tentatively, D is TRBD1 (5 bases). Germline CDR1 MNHEY, CDR2 SMNVEV (reference sequence). The CDR3 spans 14 residues. The ends were cut back, 7 bases at V and 4 bases at J, with 16 bases in the middle. The CDR3 DNA is TGTGCCAGCACCCAAACCCTCGGGGCCTATGGCTACACCTTC. Translated: CASTQTLGAYGYTF.

This clonotype was seen a few times. The chain links TRBV15 to TRBJ1-2; D call uncertain. Trimming took 1 base from V and 2 from J, leaving 11 bases between them. The CDR3 is made up of 15 amino acids. Per germline, CDR1 LNHNV and CDR2 YYDKDF (reference sequence). CDR3 sequence reads: CATSRAAELNYGYTF. CDR3 DNA sequence: TGTGCCACCAGCAGAGCGGCGGAACTGAACTATGGCTACACCTTC. Combining the CDR3 with reference TRBV15 and TRBJ1-2 gives the whole variable domain DAMVIQNPRYQVTQFGKPVTLSCSQTLNHNVMYWYQQKSSQAPKLLFHYYDKDFNNEADTPDNFQSRRPNTSFCFLDIRSPGLGDTAMYLCATSRAAELNYGYTFGSGTRLTVV.

The J gene is TRBJ1-1, the V gene TRBV19; D gene unclear. The CDR3 has 13 amino acids. Germline lookup yields CDR1 LNHDA and CDR2 SQIVND (reference sequence). Trimming took 11 bases from V and 1 from J, leaving 14 bases between them. CDR3 DNA sequence: TGTGCCGCCCTGCAGATTGGGAACACTGAAGCTTTCTTT. This translates into CAALQIGNTEAFF.

The V gene is TRBV20-1, the J gene TRBJ1-1; D is unresolved. V was cut by 1 base and J by 4 bases, with 7 bases left in between. The CDR3 extends over 12 amino acids. Germline V gene lookup returns CDR1 DFQATT and CDR2 SNEGSKA (reference sequence). The CDR3 sequence: CSARAPGTEAFF. The CDR3 nucleotides are TGCAGTGCTAGAGCCCCAGGCACTGAAGCTTTCTTT.

The chain couples TRBV20-1 to TRBJ2-5, with D possibly being TRBD2 (5 bases). Germline loops: CDR1 DFQATT, CDR2 SNEGSKA (reference sequence). CDR3 size: 12 residues. Trimming took off 5 bases at V and 3 bases at J, with 10 bases between the two ends. The CDR3 sequence is CSAWRTEETQYF. DNA for the CDR3: TGCAGTGCTTGGAGGACTGAAGAGACCCAGTACTTC.

This sequence joins TRBV7-9 and TRBJ2-3; D gene unclear. Germline CDR1 reads SEHNR; CDR2 reads FQNEAQ (reference sequence). The CDR3 runs 14 residues. Trimming left V 0 bases short and J 8 bases short, with 12 bases between. The CDR3 is CASSLAGQAGTQYF. The CDR3 region has the DNA TGTGCCAGCAGCTTAGCCGGGCAAGCCGGTACGCAGTATTTT.

The chain uses TRBV20-1 and TRBJ2-5; 12 bases agree with TRBD2. V shed 5 bases, J shed 2 bases, and the junction held 9 bases outside the gene matches. The CDR3 is 16 amino acids. CDR1 is DFQATT and CDR2 is SNEGSKA in the germline V gene (reference sequence). CDR3 sequence: CSAATSGGHKQETQYF. In DNA, the CDR3 is TGCAGTGCTGCGACTAGCGGGGGACATAAACAAGAGACCCAGTACTTC.

This clonotype was counted only a few times. J is TRBJ1-6 and V is TRBV30; TRBD1 is a possible D gene (5 bases). The CDR3 is made up of 13 amino acids. V lost 5 bases and J lost 7, with 12 bases in between. CDR1 and CDR2 (germline): GTSNPN, SVGIG (reference sequence). For the CDR3, the DNA is TGTGCCTGGGGACAAGGCCCAAATTCACCCCTCCACTTT. It is translated as CAWGQGPNSPLHF. The full variable domain, its missing parts supplied by reference TRBV30 and TRBJ1-6, is SQTIHQWPATLVQPVGSPLSLECTVEGTSNPNLYWYRQAAGRGLQLLFYSVGIGQISSEVPQNLSASRPQDRQFILSSKKLLLSDSGFYLCAWGQGPNSPLHFGNGTRLTVT.

This chain links TRBV2 with TRBJ1-2, with 9 positions matching TRBD1. V dropped 7 bases and J dropped 10; count of bases not matched to a gene: 4. CDR1 is SNHLY and CDR2 is FYNNEI in the germline V gene. The CDR3 length is 11 residues. CDR3 DNA: TGTGCCAGCATTCGGACAGGGGACTACACCTTC. It yields the protein CASIRTGDYTF.

The rearrangement uses TRBV7-2 and TRBJ2-5, with 8 bases that match TRBD2. The V segment lost 5 bases and the J segment 5 bases; nucleotides outside the gene matches: 4. Germline CDR1 is SGHTA and CDR2 is FQGNSA. The CDR3 spans 13 residues. For the CDR3, the DNA is TGTGCCAGCAGCCGGGGGGGGGTGGAGACCCAGTACTTC. Translated: CASSRGGVETQYF.

The chain links TRBV19 to TRBJ1-5; no definite D call. CDR3 size: 15 residues. V shed 5 bases and J shed 3 bases, with 14 bases lying between them. Germline values: CDR1 LNHDA, CDR2 SQIVND (reference sequence). This CDR3 reads CASSDQARTNQPQHF. The CDR3 DNA reads as TGTGCCAGTAGTGATCAGGCGCGCACCAATCAGCCCCAGCATTTT. The whole variable domain, filled in from reference TRBV19 and TRBJ1-5, reads DGGITQSPKYLFRKEGQNVTLSCEQNLNHDAMYWYRQDPGQGLRLIYYSQIVNDFQKGDIAEGYSVSREKKESFPLTVTSAQKNPTAFYLCASSDQARTNQPQHFGDGTRLSIL.

By sample share, this clonotype is large. V gene TRBV6-5 combines with J gene TRBJ1-2, with 7 positions matching TRBD1. The junction had 18 bases not matched to a gene; V was cut back by 0 bases and J by 8 bases. This CDR3 contains 18 residues. Germline V CDR1 and CDR2: MNHEY, SVGAGI. The DNA of the CDR3 is TGTGCCAGCAGTTACTCCGCGACAAGACAGGGTTGGAGTTGGGGCTACACCTTC. Its translation: CASSYSATRQGWSWGYTF.

This sequence joins TRBV20-1 and TRBJ2-3, with D tentatively TRBD1 (6 bases). Deletions cut 1 base from V and 4 bases from J, with 12 bases between. The CDR3 consists of 14 residues. The germline V gene has CDR1 DFQATT and CDR2 SNEGSKA (reference sequence). CDR3 in amino acids: CSARVGTNSDTQYF. The DNA of the CDR3 is TGCAGTGCTAGAGTGGGGACAAATTCAGATACGCAGTATTTT.

The chain carries TRBV20-1 and TRBJ2-2, with no clear D. V was pared by 5 bases and J by 9 bases, with 13 bases between. CDR3 length: 12 amino acids. Germline V CDR1 and CDR2: DFQATT, SNEGSKA (reference sequence). CDR3 DNA sequence: TGCAGTGCTGGGGTCTTCGGAAGGGAGCTGTTTTTT. Amino acids: CSAGVFGRELFF.

V gene TRBV7-9 combines with J gene TRBJ1-1; D unclear. The CDR3 extends over 13 amino acids. The germline V gene encodes CDR1 SEHNR and CDR2 FQNEAQ (reference sequence). Trimming cost V 6 bases and J 1 base, with 9 bases left between them. CDR3 region: CASRLIRNTEAFF. The CDR3 DNA sequence: TGTGCCAGCAGGTTAATTAGGAACACTGAAGCTTTCTTT. Full variable domain (rest looked up from reference TRBV7-9 and TRBJ1-1): DTGVSQNPRHKITKRGQNVTFRCDPISEHNRLYWYRQTLGQGPEFLTYFQNEAQLEKSRLLSDRFSAERPKGSFSTLEIQRTEQGDSAMYLCASRLIRNTEAFFGQGTRLTVV.

V is TRBV11-2 and J is TRBJ2-5, with D possibly matching TRBD2 (5 bases). Deletions cut 0 bases from V and 1 base from J, with 12 bases between. This CDR3 is 16 amino acids long. Germline V lookup: CDR1 SGHAT, CDR2 FQNNGV. CDR3 nucleotide sequence: TGTGCCAGCAGCTTAGATCTAGCCTCGGCCCAAGAGACCCAGTACTTC. This codes for CASSLDLASAQETQYF.